This entry lists 13 T cell receptor beta chains sequenced from one sample in a study of CD8+ T cells in alopecia areata. RNA extraction was followed by reverse transcription into cDNA, which acted as the sequencing template. Profiled with immunoSEQ multiplex PCR; TCRdb holds only in-frame clones, not every one. The sample consists of approximately 150,000 clones, about 72% of them appearing once. The specimen comprised CD8+ T cells sorted from blood, sampled at week 0. Receptor source: a human donor with alopecia areata.

The gene calls are TRBV19 and TRBJ1-1, with D perhaps matching TRBD1 (6 bases). Trimming took 7 bases from V and 3 from J, leaving 18 bases between them. Germline V gives CDR1 LNHDA, CDR2 SQIVND (reference sequence). The length of the CDR3 is 15 residues. The CDR3 spells CASIHPRGADTEAFF. In DNA, the CDR3 is TGTGCCAGTATCCATCCCCGGGGGGCGGACACTGAAGCTTTCTTT. Together with reference TRBV19 and TRBJ1-1, the CDR3 gives the full variable domain: DGGITQSPKYLFRKEGQNVTLSCEQNLNHDAMYWYRQDPGQGLRLIYYSQIVNDFQKGDIAEGYSVSREKKESFPLTVTSAQKNPTAFYLCASIHPRGADTEAFFGQGTRLTVV.

The chain's CDR3 is CASSLFEGTGANVLTF. In DNA form, the CDR3 reads TGTGCCAGCAGCTTATTTGAAGGGACTGGGGCCAACGTCCTGACTTTC. The chain uses TRBV7-8 and TRBJ2-6, with unresolved D. Per the germline V gene, CDR1 is SGHVS and CDR2 is FQNEAQ. The length of the CDR3 is 16 residues. V lost 2 bases to trimming and J lost 2 bases, with 10 bases between them.

Only a few counts were recorded for this clone. CDR3 DNA sequence: TGTGCCAGCCAGGGTGGCTACAATGAGCAGTTCTTC. Its protein product is CASQGGYNEQFF. The rearrangement joins TRBV2 to TRBJ2-1, with a possible D match to TRBD1 (5 bases). CDR1 SNHLY and CDR2 FYNNEI come from the germline V gene. The CDR3 length is 12 residues. Trimming removed 8 bases from V and 3 bases from J, with 8 bases in between.

V gene TRBV30 combines with J gene TRBJ1-5; D unclear. CDR3 length equals 13 residues. V lost 2 bases and J 4 bases, leaving 9 bases between the germline ends. The V gene's germline CDR1 is GTSNPN and CDR2 SVGIG (reference sequence). The CDR3 here is CAWSRDSNQPQHF. Written as DNA, the CDR3 is TGTGCCTGGAGTAGGGATTCAAATCAGCCCCAGCATTTT.

The chain uses TRBV6-1 and TRBJ2-7; D is possibly TRBD1 (7 bases). Germline V gene lookup returns CDR1 MNHNS and CDR2 SASEGT. V lost 0 bases, J lost 2 bases, and 14 bases lay in between. The CDR3 spans 16 residues. CDR3 nucleotide sequence: TGTGCCAGCAGTGAAGCGCGTGTCAGGGGGGCCTACGAGCAGTACTTC. This encodes CASSEARVRGAYEQYF.

The genes are TRBV29-1 and TRBJ2-7; tentative D call: TRBD2 (7 bases). Trimming shortened V by 7 bases and J by 0 bases, and 16 bases separated the two germline ends. CDR1 is SQVTM and CDR2 is ANQGSEA in the germline V gene. This CDR3 is built from 14 residues. The CDR3 region is CSATGRGLSYEQYF. CDR3 coding DNA: TGCAGCGCAACAGGGCGGGGGCTCTCCTACGAGCAGTACTTC.

The rearrangement links TRBV5-1 to TRBJ2-1; the D gene is possibly TRBD1 (5 bases). Deletions cut 0 bases from V and 8 bases from J, with 9 bases between. The CDR3 is 13 amino acids. Germline V gene sequence: CDR1 SGHRS, CDR2 YFSETQ. The CDR3 region is CASSLGQKYEQFF. CDR3 coding DNA: TGCGCCAGCAGCTTGGGACAGAAGTATGAGCAGTTCTTC.

The chain couples TRBV4-1 to TRBJ2-7, with 8 bases identical to TRBD2. This CDR3 is built from 19 residues. Germline V gene sequence: CDR1 MGHRA, CDR2 YSYEKL. V shed 6 bases and J 2 bases; nucleotides not matched to a gene: 21. This CDR3 is CASSQTRVRAGEYTYEQYF. CDR3 in DNA: TGCGCCAGCAGTCAAACCCGGGTTCGAGCGGGGGAGTATACCTACGAGCAGTACTTC.

V gene TRBV29-1 combines with J gene TRBJ2-1, with no clear D. The CDR3 runs to 10 residues. Looked up from germline, CDR1 is SQVTM and CDR2 is ANQGSEA. V was trimmed by 7 bases and J by 3 bases, leaving 4 bases between them. The CDR3 nucleotides are TGCAGCGCCAACTACAATGAGCAGTTCTTC. Its protein product is CSANYNEQFF.

This rearrangement joins TRBV7-9 to TRBJ2-3; D is uncertain. CDR3 size: 11 residues. The V end was cut by 8 bases, the J end by 2 bases, with 5 bases between. Germline CDR1 and CDR2: SEHNR and FQNEAQ (reference sequence). The CDR3 reads CASRLTDTQYF. The CDR3 bases are TGTGCCAGCCGGCTCACAGATACGCAGTATTTT. Full variable domain (rest looked up from reference TRBV7-9 and TRBJ2-3): DTGVSQNPRHKITKRGQNVTFRCDPISEHNRLYWYRQTLGQGPEFLTYFQNEAQLEKSRLLSDRFSAERPKGSFSTLEIQRTEQGDSAMYLCASRLTDTQYFGPGTRLTVL.

V usage is TRBV5-1 and J usage is TRBJ2-5; TRBD2 is a possible D gene (5 bases). Germline V gene lookup returns CDR1 SGHRS and CDR2 YFSETQ. This CDR3 has 15 residues. The V gene lost 1 base and the J gene lost 5 bases, with 15 bases spanning the gap. CDR3 sequence (DNA): TGCGCCAGCAGCTTGTCCGGAGGATCGACGGAGACCCAGTACTTC. Translation: CASSLSGGSTETQYF.

The sample holds one count of this clone. The chain uses TRBV7-3 and TRBJ2-7; D is tentatively TRBD1 or TRBD2 (5 bases each). CDR3 length: 15 amino acids. Trimming stripped 1 base from V and 7 bases from J, with 17 bases between. CDR1 SGHTA and CDR2 FQGTGA come from the germline V gene. CDR3 nucleotide sequence: TGTGCCAGCAGCTTAATCTGGGGACCGCTACGGGAGCAGTACTTC. Its translation is CASSLIWGPLREQYF.

This clone has a single count. The genes are TRBV15 and TRBJ2-3; D call uncertain. V shed 0 bases and J shed 2 bases, with 9 bases lying between them. CDR1 and CDR2 from the germline V gene are LNHNV and YYDKDF (reference sequence). There are 15 residues in the CDR3. CDR3 DNA: TGTGCCACCAGCAGAGATGCCCGTACCACAGATACGCAGTATTTT. Amino acids: CATSRDARTTDTQYF.